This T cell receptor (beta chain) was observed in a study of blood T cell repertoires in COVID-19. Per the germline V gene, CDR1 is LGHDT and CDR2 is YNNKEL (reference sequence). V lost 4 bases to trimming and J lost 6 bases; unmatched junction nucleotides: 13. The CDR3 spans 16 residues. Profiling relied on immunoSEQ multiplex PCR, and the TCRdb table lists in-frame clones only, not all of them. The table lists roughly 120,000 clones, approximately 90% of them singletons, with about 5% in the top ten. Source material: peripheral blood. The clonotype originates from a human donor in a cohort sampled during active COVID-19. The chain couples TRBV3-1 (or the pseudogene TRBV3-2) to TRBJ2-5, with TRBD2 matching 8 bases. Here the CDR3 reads CASSPGTSGAPKTQYF. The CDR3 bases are TGTGCCAGCAGCCCGGGCACTAGCGGAGCCCCCAAGACCCAGTACTTC.